Here is one T cell receptor beta chain with its context. This sample stems from a study of blood T cell repertoires in COVID-19. In the study overall: Sources were T cells, B-cell-depleted T cells, or PBMCs; the material itself was cDNA or gDNA.

V lost 0 bases and J 1 base, leaving 4 bases between the germline ends. Germline CDR1 is SGHRS and CDR2 is YFSETQ. The length of the CDR3 is 13 residues. The study assigned cohorts using participant-reported clinical history. Recovered status applied to Cohort 3 donors who had two consecutive negative PCRs. It also applied to those with clearance or with symptom resolution. As processed by the authors: Amplification of reference gene primers provided the estimated nucleated cell counts. Method: immunoSEQ multiplex PCR; TCRdb's copy keeps in-frame clones and lacks some. V, J and clone size were drawn from that table, and D and trimming were deduced from the DNA. The table has around 210,000 clones, around 89% seen once.

The gene calls are TRBV5-1 and TRBJ2-5; no firm D call. This TCR was sampled from a woman aged 18-35 years who had recovered from COVID-19. Sequencing was performed on PBMCs or T cells enriched from blood (not recorded which). CDR3 DNA: TGCGCCAGCAGCTTGGACAGCCAAGAGACCCAGTACTTC. As protein: CASSLDSQETQYF.